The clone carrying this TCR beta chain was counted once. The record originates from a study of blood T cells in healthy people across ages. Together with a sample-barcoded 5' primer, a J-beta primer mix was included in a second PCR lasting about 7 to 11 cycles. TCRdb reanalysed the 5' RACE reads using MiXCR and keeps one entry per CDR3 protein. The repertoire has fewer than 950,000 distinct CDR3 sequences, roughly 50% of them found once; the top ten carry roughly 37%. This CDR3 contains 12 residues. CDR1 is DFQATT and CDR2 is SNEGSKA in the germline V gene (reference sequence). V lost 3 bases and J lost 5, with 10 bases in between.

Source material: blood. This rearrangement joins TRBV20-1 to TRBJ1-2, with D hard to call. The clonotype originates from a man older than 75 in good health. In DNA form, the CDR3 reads TGCAGTGCTAGTGTCAGCTCGTATGGCTACACCTTC. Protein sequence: CSASVSSYGYTF.